Below are 9 T cell receptor beta chains sequenced from a single sample in a study of blood T cell repertoires in COVID-19. This table comes from immunoSEQ multiplex PCR, and its TCRdb copy is limited to in-frame clones, with some not included. The table lists roughly 290,000 clones, roughly 88% of them singletons. Sequencing was carried out using PBMCs or T cells enriched from blood (not recorded which). These receptors all stem from a man aged 30-40 years who had recovered from COVID-19.

The V and J genes are TRBV3-1 (or the pseudogene TRBV3-2) and TRBJ2-5; possibly TRBD1 for D (5 bases). Germline CDR1 and CDR2: LGHDT and YNNKEL (reference sequence). The germline V and J ends were trimmed by 6 bases and 5 bases, with 19 bases remaining between them. The length of the CDR3 is 15 residues. The CDR3 region is CASSLYSHSGETQYF. CDR3 bases: TGTGCCAGCAGTTTGTACAGCCACTCAGGGGAGACCCAGTACTTC.

This clone came up once. V and J are TRBV29-1 and TRBJ1-1; D gene unclear. Trimming cost V 1 base and J 1 base, with 7 bases left between them. CDR1 and CDR2 (germline): SQVTM, ANQGSEA. The CDR3 contains 13 residues. DNA of the CDR3: TGCAGCGTTGAAGTTGGAGGGAACACTGAAGCTTTCTTT. This encodes CSVEVGGNTEAFF.

The chain employs TRBV5-8 and TRBJ2-7, with 12 bases identical to TRBD2. After removal of 4 bases from V and 7 bases from J, the junction contained 9 bases not matched to a gene. Germline CDR1 SGHTS, CDR2 YDEGEE. The CDR3 has 15 residues. The CDR3 spells CASSGPSGGAWEQYF. DNA for the CDR3: TGTGCCAGCAGCGGGCCTAGCGGGGGGGCCTGGGAGCAGTACTTC.

This CDR3 reads CATREGSRGYTF. The CDR3 DNA reads TGTGCCACAAGAGAGGGCTCCCGGGGCTACACCTTC. The genes are TRBV27 and TRBJ1-2; D gene uncertain. The CDR3 totals 12 residues. V was pared by 10 bases and J by 8 bases, with 17 bases between. Germline loops: CDR1 MNHEY, CDR2 SMNVEV (reference sequence).

V usage is TRBV24-1 and J usage is TRBJ1-1, with TRBD1 matching 7 bases. The CDR3 has 13 residues. Trimming cost V 8 bases and J 1 base; bases outside gene matches: 3. Per germline, CDR1 KGHDR and CDR2 SFDVKD. In DNA form, the CDR3 reads TGTGCCACCATGGACAGGTCGAACACTGAAGCTTTCTTT. Amino acid sequence: CATMDRSNTEAFF.

This clone was observed once. The chain has TRBV19 and TRBJ1-6; D may be TRBD1 (5 bases). The V and J ends lost 5 bases and 9 bases respectively, with 14 bases between them. Germline values: CDR1 LNHDA, CDR2 SQIVND (reference sequence). This CDR3 is built from 14 residues. This CDR3 reads CASSVRGGGSPLHF. Here the CDR3 DNA reads TGTGCCAGTAGTGTCCGCGGGGGGGGTTCACCCCTCCACTTT.

This chain links TRBV9 with TRBJ1-2; the D is unclear. The CDR3 runs to 13 residues. CDR1 is SGDLS and CDR2 is YYNGEE in the germline V gene. The ends were cut back, 4 bases at V and 6 bases at J, with 13 bases in the middle. The chain's CDR3 is CASSTGEKDGYTF. In DNA, the CDR3 is TGTGCCAGCAGCACCGGGGAAAAGGATGGCTACACCTTC.

The chain joins TRBV30 to TRBJ1-1, with TRBD1 matching 9 bases. The trim removed 5 bases at V and 6 bases at J, leaving 4 bases unmatched. The CDR3 sequence is 12 residues long. The germline V gene has CDR1 GTSNPN and CDR2 SVGIG (reference sequence). The CDR3 region is CAWRQGVAEAFF. DNA for the CDR3: TGTGCCTGGCGACAGGGGGTCGCTGAAGCTTTCTTT.

V gene TRBV9 combines with J gene TRBJ2-5, with D unclear. The CDR3 consists of 13 residues. CDR1 is SGDLS and CDR2 is YYNGEE in the germline V gene. The ends were cut back, 4 bases at V and 2 bases at J, with 9 bases in the middle. The CDR3 loop is CASSRGLQETQYF. The CDR3, as DNA: TGTGCCAGCAGCCGCGGCTTACAAGAGACCCAGTACTTC. The full variable domain, completed using reference TRBV9 and TRBJ2-5, is DSGVTQTPKHLITATGQRVTLRCSPRSGDLSVYWYQQSLDQGLQFLIQYYNGEERAKGNILERFSAQQFPDLHSELNLSSLELGDSALYFCASSRGLQETQYFGPGTRLLVL.